Here is one TCR beta chain with its context. The data were obtained in a study of shared clonotypes between healthy human individuals. Study background: Ranging from 18 to 49 in age, donors were a couple of women and a few men. There were three CD4 naive, three CD4 memory, two CD8 naive and one CD8 memory plates per donor.

The method was immunoSEQ multiplex PCR; TCRdb's version includes in-frame clones alone and lacks a portion of them. The sample records approximately 1.5 million clones, approximately 98% being singletons. Sequenced material: naive CD4+ T cells sorted from blood. Noted subset: CD45RA+ positively selected. The sequence derives from a man younger than 45 in good health.

This chain's CDR3 is CASSLALEQGEAFF. For the CDR3, the DNA is TGCGCCAGCAGCTTGGCCTTGGAACAGGGCGAAGCTTTCTTT. The chain has TRBV5-1 and TRBJ1-1; D perhaps matches TRBD1 (6 bases). This CDR3 spans 14 amino acids. CDR1 SGHRS and CDR2 YFSETQ come from the germline V gene. With 0 bases removed from V and 8 bases from J, the gap between germline ends came to 14 bases.